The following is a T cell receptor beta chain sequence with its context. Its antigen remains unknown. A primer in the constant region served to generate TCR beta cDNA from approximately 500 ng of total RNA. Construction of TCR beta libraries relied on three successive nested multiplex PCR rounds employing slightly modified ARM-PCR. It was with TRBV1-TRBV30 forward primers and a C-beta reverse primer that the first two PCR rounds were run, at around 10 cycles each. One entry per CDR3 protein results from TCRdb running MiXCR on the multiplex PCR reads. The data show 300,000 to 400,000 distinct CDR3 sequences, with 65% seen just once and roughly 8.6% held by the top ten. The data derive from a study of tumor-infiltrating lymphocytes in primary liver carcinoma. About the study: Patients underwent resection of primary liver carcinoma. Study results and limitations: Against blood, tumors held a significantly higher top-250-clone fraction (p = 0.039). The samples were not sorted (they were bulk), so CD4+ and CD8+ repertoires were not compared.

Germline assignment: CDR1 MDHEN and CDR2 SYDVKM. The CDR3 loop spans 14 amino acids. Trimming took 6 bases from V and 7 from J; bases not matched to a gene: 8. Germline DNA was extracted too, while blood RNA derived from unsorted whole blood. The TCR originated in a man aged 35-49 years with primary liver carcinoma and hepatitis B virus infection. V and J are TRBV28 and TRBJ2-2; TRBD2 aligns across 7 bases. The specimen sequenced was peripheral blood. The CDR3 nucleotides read TGTGCCAGCAGCCGACTAGCCTTCGGCGGGGAGCTGTTTTTT. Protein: CASSRLAFGGELFF.